A single sample is the source of the 20 T cell receptor beta chains below, sequenced in a study of human T cells and chemical hapten exposure. As to time point: patch test 1, 2 weeks after DPC sensitization. Treatment here: therapeutic diphenylcyclopropenone sensitization with weekly scalp DPC. In TCRdb, the RACE reads were re-called with MiXCR into one record per CDR3 protein. The sample has about 120,000 distinct CDR3 sequences; 9% to 13% are singletons. The sample here was whole blood, taken in connection with sensitization to the hapten diphenylcyclopropenone (DPC). These receptors came from a woman aged 45-65 years with alopecia areata. Some clones in this sample may be carry-over from other donors' samples.

This clonotype was seen a few times. The chain employs TRBV11-2 and TRBJ1-5; no reliable D call. Germline CDR1 SGHAT, CDR2 FQNNGV. The CDR3 is 15 amino acids. V gave up 5 bases and J gave up 0 bases, with 11 bases separating them. The CDR3 reads CASSPSGRSNQPQHF. CDR3 nucleotide sequence: TGTGCCAGCAGCCCTTCCGGACGTAGCAATCAGCCCCAGCATTTT.

The chain recombines TRBV6-2 or TRBV6-3 with TRBJ1-2, with a possible D match to TRBD1 (6 bases). The germline CDR1 and CDR2 sequences are MNHEY and SVGEGT. This CDR3 region has 15 residues. V lost 10 bases to trimming and J lost 5 bases, with 23 bases between them. The chain's CDR3 is CATDPGQMRSYGYTF. CDR3 nucleotides: TGTGCCACAGACCCTGGACAGATGAGAAGTTATGGCTACACCTTC.

This sequence joins TRBV18 and TRBJ1-5; TRBD1 might be the D (5 bases). Germline V lookup: CDR1 KGHSH, CDR2 LQKENI. CDR3 size: 18 residues. V was cut by 2 bases and J by 3 bases, with 20 bases left in between. CDR3 DNA: TGTGCCAGCTCACCAGGTGTGGGGGGAGGCGAACTCAATCAGCCCCAGCATTTT. Its translation: CASSPGVGGGELNQPQHF.

Only a few counts were recorded for this clonotype. The chain couples TRBV7-2 to TRBJ2-3; TRBD2 agrees at 14 bases. The length of the CDR3 is 16 residues. J lost 6 bases, V lost 7 bases, and 9 bases had no gene match. Germline V lookup: CDR1 SGHTA, CDR2 FQGNSA. CDR3 coding DNA: TGTGCCAGCATCCGGGGGACTAGCGGGGGTGCGGATACGCAGTATTTT. Residues: CASIRGTSGGADTQYF.

This clonotype was picked up many times. The rearrangement links TRBV2 to TRBJ1-5; no reliable D call. The CDR3 loop spans 12 amino acids. V dropped 6 bases and J dropped 5 bases, with 8 bases sitting between them. Per the germline V gene, CDR1 is SNHLY and CDR2 is FYNNEI. The CDR3 DNA follows: TGTGCCAGCAGGCCCGGGGATCAGCCCCAGCATTTT. Translating gives CASRPGDQPQHF.

This clonotype was seen repeatedly, ten times or more. The chain joins TRBV5-1 to TRBJ1-3; D unresolved. Germline V gene sequence: CDR1 SGHRS, CDR2 YFSETQ. With 4 bases removed from V and 2 bases from J, the gap between germline ends came to 16 bases. The CDR3 length is 16 residues. CDR3 nucleotide sequence: TGCGCCAGCAGCCCGACTTTGGATGCCGCTGGAAACACCATATATTTT. Protein product: CASSPTLDAAGNTIYF.

This clonotype was seen at least ten times. The rearrangement uses TRBV20-1 and TRBJ2-7; the D gene is possibly TRBD2 (6 bases). CDR1 DFQATT and CDR2 SNEGSKA come from the germline V gene (reference sequence). This CDR3 is 13 amino acids long. Trimming shortened V by 3 bases and J by 0 bases, and 9 bases separated the two germline ends. The CDR3 DNA follows: TGCAGTGCTAGCGGGGGAAGCTCCTACGAGCAGTACTTC. As protein: CSASGGSSYEQYF.

The chain carries TRBV19 and TRBJ2-1; 7 nucleotides line up with TRBD2. CDR3 length: 14 amino acids. With 5 bases clipped from V and 8 bases from J, the junction kept 9 bases outside the gene matches. The germline gives CDR1 LNHDA, CDR2 SQIVND (reference sequence). CDR3 in amino acids: CASSRPAGFDEQFF. As DNA, the CDR3 is TGTGCCAGTAGTCGGCCAGCGGGGTTCGATGAGCAGTTCTTC.

This sequence joins TRBV20-1 and TRBJ2-3; unclear D gene. Germline loops: CDR1 DFQATT, CDR2 SNEGSKA (reference sequence). Deletions cut 6 bases from V and 0 bases from J, with 7 bases between. This CDR3 contains 12 residues. CDR3 bases: TGCAGTGCCCCGACTAGCACAGATACGCAGTATTTT. Its translation: CSAPTSTDTQYF.

This clonotype was found many times. This chain uses TRBV10-1 with TRBJ2-1, with D tentatively TRBD1 (5 bases). The length of the CDR3 is 14 residues. V gave up 5 bases and J gave up 2 bases, with 10 bases separating them. The germline CDR1 and CDR2 sequences are WNHNN and SYGVQD (reference sequence). The CDR3 coding sequence is TGCGCCAGCAGTCCCCAGGGAACCTACAATGAGCAGTTCTTC. It specifies CASSPQGTYNEQFF.

The chain has TRBV2 and TRBJ2-7, with TRBD1 matching over 8 bases. The CDR3 runs 13 residues. From germline, CDR1 is SNHLY and CDR2 FYNNEI. J gave up 3 bases and V 5 bases, and 3 bases lay outside the gene matches. Written as DNA, the CDR3 is TGTGCCAGCAGTACCGACAGGGGCTACGAGCAGTACTTC. Residues: CASSTDRGYEQYF. The full variable domain, completed using reference TRBV2 and TRBJ2-7, is EPEVTQTPSHQVTQMGQEVILRCVPISNHLYFYWYRQILGQKVEFLVSFYNNEISEKSEIFDDQFSVERPDGSNFTLKIRSTKLEDSAMYFCASSTDRGYEQYFGPGTRLTVT.

This clonotype came up many times. This chain joins TRBV18 and TRBJ2-1, with D unresolved. This CDR3 is 13 amino acids long. Germline loops: CDR1 KGHSH, CDR2 LQKENI. Trimming took off 6 bases at V and 9 bases at J, with 15 bases between the two ends. The CDR3 sequence: CASSPQYRSEQFF. CDR3 coding DNA: TGTGCCAGCTCCCCGCAGTACCGGAGTGAGCAGTTCTTC.

This clonotype turned up a few times. This chain joins TRBV21-1 and TRBJ2-3; TRBD2 is the table's D call and was not checked against the DNA. TRBV21-1 counts as a pseudogene. CDR3 size: 16 residues. CDR3 in DNA: TGTGCCAGCAGGGGCCCGGGACTAGCGGACACAGATACGCAGTATTTT. Translated: CASRGPGLADTDTQYF.

This chain uses TRBV28 with TRBJ1-1, with 8 positions matching TRBD1. The germline V gene has CDR1 MDHEN and CDR2 SYDVKM. This CDR3 region has 14 residues. With 2 bases clipped from V and 4 bases from J, the junction kept 3 bases outside the gene matches. As DNA, the CDR3 is TGTGCCAGCAGTTTAACAGGGGGACTCACTGAAGCTTTCTTT. This translates into CASSLTGGLTEAFF.

V gene TRBV28 combines with J gene TRBJ2-1; D call uncertain. V was cut by 5 bases and J by 12 bases, with 11 bases left in between. From germline, CDR1 is MDHEN and CDR2 SYDVKM. The CDR3 runs to 11 residues. This CDR3 reads CASSERDRQFF. Written as DNA, the CDR3 is TGTGCCAGCAGTGAGCGAGATAGGCAGTTCTTC.

There are many counts of this clonotype. The chain links TRBV5-1 to TRBJ2-3; D possibly corresponds to TRBD2 (6 bases). This CDR3 region has 16 residues. Germline V gene data show CDR1 as SGHRS and CDR2 as YFSETQ. V gave up 3 bases and J gave up 0 bases, with 14 bases separating them. The CDR3 region has the DNA TGCGCCAGCAGCTCGCACCCGCGGGGTAGCACAGATACGCAGTATTTT. This translates into CASSSHPRGSTDTQYF. Filled out from reference TRBV5-1 and TRBJ2-3, the complete variable domain reads KAGVTQTPRYLIKTRGQQVTLSCSPISGHRSVSWYQQTPGQGLQFLFEYFSETQRNKGNFPGRFSGRQFSNSRSEMNVSTLELGDSALYLCASSSHPRGSTDTQYFGPGTRLTVL.

Many counts were recorded for this clonotype. This sequence joins TRBV3-1 and TRBJ1-1; D remains unclear. The CDR3 loop spans 13 amino acids. In germline, CDR1 is LGHDT, CDR2 YNNKEL (reference sequence). Trimming shortened V by 1 base and J by 2 bases, and 5 bases separated the two germline ends. The CDR3 bases are TGTGCCAGCAGCCAAGTTCCCAACACTGAAGCTTTCTTT. Translating gives CASSQVPNTEAFF.

The chain is built from TRBV7-9 and TRBJ1-2, with unresolved D. This CDR3 contains 13 residues. Per the germline V gene, CDR1 is SEHNR and CDR2 is FQNEAQ (reference sequence). V was pared by 6 bases and J by 6 bases, with 14 bases between. The CDR3, as DNA: TGTGCCAGCAGTTCCGGGCAGGTCCATGGCTACACCTTC. It translates to CASSSGQVHGYTF.

This clonotype was seen ten or more times. The gene calls are TRBV28 and TRBJ1-3; D is undetermined. Germline V lookup: CDR1 MDHEN, CDR2 SYDVKM. Trimming removed 9 bases from V and 4 bases from J, with 16 bases in between. This CDR3 is built from 14 residues. The CDR3 DNA reads as TGTGCCAGTCATAGGTCCGCCGCGGGAAACACCATATATTTT. This encodes CASHRSAAGNTIYF.

This clonotype occurred many times. The V call is TRBV4-3, the J call TRBJ2-4, with 10 bases lining up with TRBD1. With 1 base clipped from V and 5 bases from J, the junction kept 5 bases outside the gene matches. The CDR3 is 16 residues long. CDR1 is LGHNA and CDR2 is YSLEER in the germline V gene. CDR3 loop: CASSQVGQGIQNIQYF. In DNA, the CDR3 is TGCGCCAGCAGCCAAGTGGGACAGGGGATCCAAAACATTCAGTACTTC.